The 27 T cell receptor beta chains in this list originate from one sample, sequenced in a study of shared clonotypes between healthy human individuals. Libraries were prepared by immunoSEQ multiplex PCR; TCRdb keeps only in-frame clonotypes and omits some of them. The sample lists approximately 640,000 clones; 80% to 95% were seen once. Sequenced input: memory CD8+ T cells from PBMCs. Indicated subset: CD45RO+ cells pooled with CCR7-negative TemRA cells. The receptors stem from a man aged 18 to 35 in good health. Some clones in this sample may be carry-over from other donors' samples.

In this sample, this clone turned up once. V is TRBV4-3 and J is TRBJ2-7, with 9 bases lining up with TRBD2. Per the germline V gene, CDR1 is LGHNA and CDR2 is YSLEER. CDR3 length: 16 amino acids. Trimming took 1 base from V and 0 from J; bases not matched to a gene: 4. In DNA form, the CDR3 reads TGCGCCAGCAGCCAAGCCCGGGGACTAGCCTCCTACGAGCAGTACTTC. Its protein is CASSQARGLASYEQYF.

V usage is TRBV27 and J usage is TRBJ2-2, with D possibly matching TRBD2 (5 bases). CDR1 is MNHEY and CDR2 is SMNVEV in the germline V gene (reference sequence). The CDR3 consists of 14 residues. Deletions cut 5 bases from V and 0 bases from J, with 7 bases between. The CDR3 nucleotides read TGTGCCAGCAGTACTAGTACGAACACCGGGGAGCTGTTTTTT. As protein: CASSTSTNTGELFF.

The chain is built from TRBV4-2 and TRBJ1-3; maybe TRBD1 (6 bases). The CDR3 has 16 residues. The V gene lost 2 bases and the J gene lost 2 bases, with 13 bases spanning the gap. The germline V gene encodes CDR1 LGHNA and CDR2 YNFKEQ. DNA for the CDR3: TGTGCCAGCAGCCAAAGGACAGAGGGGGCTGGAAACACCATATATTTT. This gives the protein CASSQRTEGAGNTIYF.

This chain uses TRBV5-1 with TRBJ2-1; 8 bases are a match to TRBD2. The trim removed 2 bases at V and 3 bases at J, leaving 7 bases unmatched. This CDR3 is 16 amino acids long. CDR1 SGHRS and CDR2 YFSETQ come from the germline V gene. The CDR3 region is CASSLNPSGGYNEQFF. For the CDR3, the DNA is TGCGCCAGCAGCTTAAATCCCAGCGGGGGCTACAATGAGCAGTTCTTC.

The V call is TRBV29-1, the J call TRBJ1-2; D is perhaps TRBD1 (5 bases). This CDR3 has 13 amino acids. Between the trimmed V and J ends, which lost 3 bases and 5 bases, there was a span of 13 bases. CDR1 and CDR2 from the germline V gene are SQVTM and ANQGSEA. CDR3 in amino acids: CSVEAGPIYGYTF. In DNA form, the CDR3 reads TGCAGCGTTGAGGCAGGGCCCATATATGGCTACACCTTC.

In DNA, the CDR3 is TGTGCCAGTAGGGAACAGGGAGGTAGGACTGAAGCTTTCTTT. It encodes CASREQGGRTEAFF. V is TRBV19 and J is TRBJ1-1; D is perhaps TRBD1 (6 bases). The V gene's germline CDR1 is LNHDA and CDR2 SQIVND (reference sequence). The CDR3 contains 14 residues. Trimming cost V 6 bases and J 5 bases, with 16 bases left between them.

The chain joins TRBV27 to TRBJ1-5; D is undetermined. Trimming removed 6 bases from V and 6 bases from J, with 15 bases in between. Germline V gene data show CDR1 as MNHEY and CDR2 as SMNVEV (reference sequence). The CDR3 consists of 14 residues. The CDR3 DNA follows: TGTGCCAGCAGCCCAGGTCGAGCCACTCAGCCCCAGCATTTT. Its translation: CASSPGRATQPQHF.

The chain couples TRBV7-6 to TRBJ2-1; D is possibly TRBD1 or TRBD2 (6 bases each). CDR3 size: 14 residues. Per the germline V gene, CDR1 is SGHVS and CDR2 is FNYEAQ. Trimming pared 5 bases from V and 8 bases from J, leaving 16 bases between. The chain's CDR3 is CASSPRARGDEQFF. The CDR3, as DNA: TGTGCCAGCAGCCCACGGGCTAGGGGGGATGAGCAGTTCTTC. Full variable domain (remainder filled in from reference TRBV7-6 and TRBJ2-1): GAGVSQSPRYKVTKRGQDVALRCDPISGHVSLYWYRQALGQGPEFLTYFNYEAQQDKSGLPNDRFSAERPEGSISTLTIQRTEQRDSAMYRCASSPRARGDEQFFGPGTRLTVL.

The V gene is TRBV25-1, the J gene TRBJ1-1, with D tentatively TRBD1 (5 bases). The CDR3 sequence is 15 residues long. The V gene's germline CDR1 is MGHDK and CDR2 SYGVNS. Trimming stripped 1 base from V and 1 base from J, with 10 bases between. CDR3 nucleotide sequence: TGTGCCAGCAGTGAATCTGGGGCGGGGAACACTGAAGCTTTCTTT. Its translation: CASSESGAGNTEAFF.

The V call is TRBV5-1, the J call TRBJ2-7, with 12 nucleotides matching TRBD2. With V trimmed by 1 base and J by 6 bases, 11 bases remained unmatched. Germline V gene sequence: CDR1 SGHRS, CDR2 YFSETQ. This CDR3 contains 17 residues. The DNA for the CDR3 is TGCGCCAGCAGCTTGCGGACTAGCGGGATACCGGAGGGCGAGCAGTACTTC. Translation gives CASSLRTSGIPEGEQYF.

The J gene is TRBJ2-5, the V gene TRBV7-3; 9 bases align to TRBD2. V was clipped by 2 bases and J by 0 bases; unmatched bases: 4. Germline V CDR1 and CDR2: SGHTA, FQGTGA. This CDR3 has 16 residues. The CDR3 sequence: CASSLGTSGYQETQYF. CDR3 sequence (DNA): TGTGCCAGCAGCTTAGGTACTAGCGGGTACCAAGAGACCCAGTACTTC.

In DNA form, the CDR3 reads TGTGCCAGCAGCCCTACGAGGTTCGTGGGACTAGAGAGAGAGACCCAGTACTTC. This encodes CASSPTRFVGLERETQYF. The J gene is TRBJ2-5, the V gene TRBV9; 8 nucleotides line up with TRBD2. Germline CDR1 is SGDLS and CDR2 is YYNGEE. CDR3 size: 18 residues. The J segment lost 4 bases and the V segment lost 4 bases, leaving 18 bases of the junction unmatched.

The genes are TRBV2 and TRBJ2-6; 9 nucleotides line up with TRBD1. Germline lookup yields CDR1 SNHLY and CDR2 FYNNEI. Trimming took 4 bases from V and 12 from J; bases not matched to a gene: 7. The CDR3 consists of 14 residues. This CDR3 is CASSGGQGNSVLTF. Written as DNA, the CDR3 is TGTGCCAGCAGTGGGGGACAGGGAAACAGCGTCCTGACTTTC.

V is TRBV10-3 and J is TRBJ2-2, with 8 bases lining up with TRBD1. The ends lost 0 bases at V and 0 bases at J; junction bases unmatched: 6. Germline V gene data show CDR1 as ENHRY and CDR2 as SYGVKD. CDR3 length: 18 amino acids. As DNA, the CDR3 is TGTGCCATCAGTGAGTCGCGGACAGGGCCTTCGAACACCGGGGAGCTGTTTTTT. This sequence encodes CAISESRTGPSNTGELFF.

The chain uses TRBV28 and TRBJ1-6, with 7 bases that match TRBD1. Trimming took 2 bases from V and 10 from J; bases not matched to a gene: 8. Germline V CDR1 and CDR2: MDHEN, SYDVKM. The CDR3 consists of 15 residues. CDR3 sequence reads: CASSLAKTGLSPLHF. Written as DNA, the CDR3 is TGTGCCAGCAGTTTAGCCAAGACAGGGCTCTCACCCCTCCACTTT.

This chain joins TRBV6-5 and TRBJ2-2; 9 bases map to TRBD2. There are 16 residues in the CDR3. The germline CDR1 and CDR2 sequences are MNHEY and SVGAGI. After removal of 3 bases from V and 7 bases from J, the junction contained 9 bases not matched to a gene. The CDR3 region has the DNA TGTGCCAGCAGTTATCGCGCGGGAGGGCCTATCGGGGAGCTGTTTTTT. Translation gives CASSYRAGGPIGELFF.

The count of this clone is one. This rearrangement joins TRBV28 to TRBJ2-2, with TRBD2 as a possible D gene (5 bases). The CDR3 extends over 16 amino acids. Germline V gives CDR1 MDHEN, CDR2 SYDVKM. Trimming stripped 7 bases from V and 7 bases from J, with 22 bases between. The DNA for the CDR3 is TGTGCCAGCACCCTTGGTCGGAGGCGCCAAAACGGGGAGCTGTTTTTT. Encoded protein: CASTLGRRRQNGELFF.

This clone has only one observation. The chain is built from TRBV27 and TRBJ2-5; the D is unclear. This CDR3 spans 13 amino acids. V was clipped by 0 bases and J by 6 bases, with 8 bases between them. Germline V gives CDR1 MNHEY, CDR2 SMNVEV (reference sequence). CDR3 loop: CASSLSKGKTQYF. CDR3 DNA: TGTGCCAGCAGTTTATCTAAGGGAAAGACCCAGTACTTC.

The chain combines TRBV5-4 with TRBJ2-1; weak D call: TRBD2 (6 bases). This CDR3 region has 15 residues. Trimming removed 1 base from V and 4 bases from J, with 12 bases in between. CDR1 and CDR2 (germline): SGHNT, YYREEE (reference sequence). Here the CDR3 reads CASSLPVAVYNEQFF. The CDR3 DNA reads TGTGCCAGCAGCTTGCCGGTAGCGGTGTACAATGAGCAGTTCTTC.

The V gene is TRBV6-5, the J gene TRBJ1-2; D might be TRBD1 (6 bases). This CDR3 spans 14 amino acids. Germline values: CDR1 MNHEY, CDR2 SVGAGI. V lost 5 bases to trimming and J lost 10 bases, with 20 bases between them. The CDR3 sequence: CASSPLGHRSDYTF. The CDR3 DNA follows: TGTGCCAGCAGTCCATTGGGACACCGGAGCGACTACACCTTC.

The rearrangement uses TRBV7-9 and TRBJ2-5, with TRBD1 identical over 12 bases. Looked up from germline, CDR1 is SEHNR and CDR2 is FQNEAQ (reference sequence). The CDR3 has 16 residues. Germline trimming cut 4 bases from V and 5 bases from J; bases unmatched to any gene: 8. The CDR3 bases are TGTGCCAGCAGCTCCACCGGGACAGGGGGCGTGGAGACCCAGTACTTC. This codes for CASSSTGTGGVETQYF.

The rearrangement joins TRBV16 to TRBJ2-7, with 9 bases identical to TRBD2. The V and J ends lost 2 bases and 5 bases, in that order; junction bases with no gene match: 7. The CDR3 runs to 15 residues. Germline CDR1 KGHSY, CDR2 FQNENV. In nucleotides, the CDR3 is TGTGCCAGCAGCCAACCGCGGGGGGGGCACGACGAGCAGTACTTC. Its translation is CASSQPRGGHDEQYF.

The chain recombines TRBV27 with TRBJ2-7; 9 bases are a match to TRBD2. V was clipped by 6 bases and J by 5 bases; unmatched bases: 14. Germline lookup yields CDR1 MNHEY and CDR2 SMNVEV (reference sequence). This CDR3 region has 16 residues. Written as DNA, the CDR3 is TGTGCCAGCAGCCCAACCATAGCGGGAGCTTACCACGAGCAGTACTTC. This sequence encodes CASSPTIAGAYHEQYF.

Concerning this clone itself: The identical CDR3 is also encoded by other nucleotide sequences in the sample. The chain combines TRBV7-9 with TRBJ2-7, with a possible D match to TRBD2 (5 bases). This CDR3 region has 14 residues. The V gene lost 1 base and the J gene lost 2 bases, with 9 bases spanning the gap. Germline CDR1 and CDR2: SEHNR and FQNEAQ (reference sequence). CDR3 bases: TGTGCCAGCAGCTTAGGTCCCGGGGCCTACGAGCAGTACTTC. Translation gives CASSLGPGAYEQYF.

This chain uses TRBV11-2 with TRBJ2-5, with 8 nucleotides matching TRBD1. TRBJ2-7 matches the DNA end more closely, so the J call is doubtful. The germline CDR1 and CDR2 sequences are SGHAT and FQNNGV. This CDR3 has 17 amino acids. The DNA for the CDR3 is TGTGCCAGCAGCTCCACCGCTGGACAGGGCGACCCCTACGAGCAGTACTTC. Amino acid sequence: CASSSTAGQGDPYEQYF.

V gene TRBV27 combines with J gene TRBJ1-1; 7 bases line up with TRBD1. CDR3 length: 16 residues. With 6 bases clipped from V and 5 bases from J, the junction kept 15 bases outside the gene matches. Germline V lookup: CDR1 MNHEY, CDR2 SMNVEV (reference sequence). The CDR3 region is CASRGGDTGERTEAFF. For the CDR3, the DNA is TGTGCCAGCAGGGGGGGGGACACAGGGGAGAGGACTGAAGCTTTCTTT.

CDR3 sequence (DNA): TGTGCCAGCAGTGAGGGACTAGCGGGGCCCTACGAGCAGTACTTC. Protein sequence: CASSEGLAGPYEQYF. The chain carries TRBV25-1 and TRBJ2-7; 13 bases fit TRBD2. The germline CDR1 and CDR2 sequences are MGHDK and SYGVNS. V lost 3 bases to trimming and J lost 2 bases; unmatched junction nucleotides: 1. This CDR3 is built from 15 residues.